This T cell receptor beta chain comes out of a study of control samples from healthy donors and cancer patients. This clone has only one observation. This table comes from immunoSEQ multiplex PCR, and its TCRdb copy is limited to in-frame clones, with some not included. Here the sample spans around 200,000 clones, just under 95% being singletons. The receptor was derived from a young man in good health. Sequences were obtained from blood.

The CDR3 here is CATSRGKGINSPLHF. The CDR3 DNA sequence: TGTGCCACCAGCAGAGGAAAGGGGATTAATTCACCCCTCCACTTT. The rearrangement uses TRBV15 and TRBJ1-6; perhaps TRBD1 as D (5 bases). CDR1 and CDR2 from the germline V gene are LNHNV and YYDKDF (reference sequence). Between the trimmed V and J ends, which lost 1 base and 6 bases, there was a span of 10 bases. This CDR3 spans 15 amino acids.